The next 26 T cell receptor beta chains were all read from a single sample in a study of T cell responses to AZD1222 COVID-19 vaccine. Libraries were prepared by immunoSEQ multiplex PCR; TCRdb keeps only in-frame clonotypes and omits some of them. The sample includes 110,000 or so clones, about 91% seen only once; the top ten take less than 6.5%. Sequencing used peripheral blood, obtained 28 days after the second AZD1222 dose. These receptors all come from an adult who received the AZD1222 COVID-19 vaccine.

The CDR3 reads CASSIASGPSDTQYF. In nucleotides, the CDR3 is TGTGCCAGTAGTATAGCCAGCGGGCCCTCAGATACGCAGTATTTT. The gene calls are TRBV19 and TRBJ2-3; a possible D gene is TRBD2 (6 bases). This CDR3 is built from 15 residues. Germline lookup yields CDR1 LNHDA and CDR2 SQIVND (reference sequence). Trimming pared 1 base from V and 4 bases from J, leaving 12 bases between.

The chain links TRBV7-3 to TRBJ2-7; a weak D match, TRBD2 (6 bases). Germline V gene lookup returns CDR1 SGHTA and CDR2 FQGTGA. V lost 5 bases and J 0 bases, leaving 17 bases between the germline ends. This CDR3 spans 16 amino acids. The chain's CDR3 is CASSIPGVTSSYEQYF. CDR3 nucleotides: TGTGCCAGCAGCATTCCGGGGGTCACTAGCTCCTACGAGCAGTACTTC.

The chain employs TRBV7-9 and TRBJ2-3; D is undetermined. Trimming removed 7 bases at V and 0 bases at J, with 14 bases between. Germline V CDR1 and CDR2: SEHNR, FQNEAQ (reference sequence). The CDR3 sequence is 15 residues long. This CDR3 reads CASTSRLESTDTQYF. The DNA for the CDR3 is TGTGCCAGCACCTCCAGGCTGGAAAGCACAGATACGCAGTATTTT.

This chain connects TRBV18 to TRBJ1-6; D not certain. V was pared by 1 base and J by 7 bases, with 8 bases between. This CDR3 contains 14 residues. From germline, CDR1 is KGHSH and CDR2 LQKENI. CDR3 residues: CASSPQGENSPLHF. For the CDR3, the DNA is TGTGCCAGCTCACCACAGGGAGAAAATTCACCCCTCCACTTT.

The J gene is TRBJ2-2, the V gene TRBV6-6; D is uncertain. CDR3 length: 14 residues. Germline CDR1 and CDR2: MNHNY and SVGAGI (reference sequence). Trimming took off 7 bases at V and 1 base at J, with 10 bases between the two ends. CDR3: CASTKVGNTGELFF. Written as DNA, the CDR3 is TGTGCCAGCACCAAGGTGGGGAACACCGGGGAGCTGTTTTTT.

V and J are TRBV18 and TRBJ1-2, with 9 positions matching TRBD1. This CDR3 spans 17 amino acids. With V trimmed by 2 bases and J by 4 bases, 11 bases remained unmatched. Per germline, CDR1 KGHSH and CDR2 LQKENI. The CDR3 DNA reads TGTGCCAGCTCACCAGCCCCCCCGGGGACAGGGACCTATGGCTACACCTTC. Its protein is CASSPAPPGTGTYGYTF.

As DNA, the CDR3 is TGTGCCAGCAGCCGGCCGTCGGAGACCCAGTACTTC. Its protein product is CASSRPSETQYF. V gene TRBV7-9 combines with J gene TRBJ2-5; D is unresolved. The CDR3 sequence is 12 residues long. Trimming stripped 5 bases from V and 5 bases from J, with 9 bases between. The germline CDR1 and CDR2 sequences are SEHNR and FQNEAQ (reference sequence).

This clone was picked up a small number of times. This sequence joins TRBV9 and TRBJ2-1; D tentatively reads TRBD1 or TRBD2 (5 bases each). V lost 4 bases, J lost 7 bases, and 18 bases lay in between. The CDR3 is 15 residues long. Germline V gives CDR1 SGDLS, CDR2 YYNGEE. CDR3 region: CASSPLSGAPNEQFF. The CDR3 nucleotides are TGTGCCAGCAGCCCCTTATCCGGGGCCCCTAATGAGCAGTTCTTC. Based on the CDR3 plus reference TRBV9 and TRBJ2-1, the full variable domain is DSGVTQTPKHLITATGQRVTLRCSPRSGDLSVYWYQQSLDQGLQFLIQYYNGEERAKGNILERFSAQQFPDLHSELNLSSLELGDSALYFCASSPLSGAPNEQFFGPGTRLTVL.

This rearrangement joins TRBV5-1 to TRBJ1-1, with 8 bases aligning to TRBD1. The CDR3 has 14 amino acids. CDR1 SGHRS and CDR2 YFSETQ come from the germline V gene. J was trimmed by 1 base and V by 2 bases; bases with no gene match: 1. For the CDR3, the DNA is TGCGCCAGCAGCTTAGGGACAGGGAACACTGAAGCTTTCTTT. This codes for CASSLGTGNTEAFF.

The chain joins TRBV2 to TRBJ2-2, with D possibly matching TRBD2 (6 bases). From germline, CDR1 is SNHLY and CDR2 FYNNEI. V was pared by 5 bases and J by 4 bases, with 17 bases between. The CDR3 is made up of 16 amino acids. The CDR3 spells CASSNRGATGTGELFF. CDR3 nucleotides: TGTGCCAGCAGTAATCGCGGGGCCACCGGCACCGGGGAGCTGTTTTTT.

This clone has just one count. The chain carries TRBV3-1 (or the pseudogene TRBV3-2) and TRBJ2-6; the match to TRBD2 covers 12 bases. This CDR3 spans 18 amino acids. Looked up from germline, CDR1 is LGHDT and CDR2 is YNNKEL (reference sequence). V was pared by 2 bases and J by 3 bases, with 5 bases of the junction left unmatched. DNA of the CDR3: TGTGCCAGCAGCCAACTAGCGGGGGGGCCCAATGGGGCCAACGTCCTGACTTTC. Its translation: CASSQLAGGPNGANVLTF.

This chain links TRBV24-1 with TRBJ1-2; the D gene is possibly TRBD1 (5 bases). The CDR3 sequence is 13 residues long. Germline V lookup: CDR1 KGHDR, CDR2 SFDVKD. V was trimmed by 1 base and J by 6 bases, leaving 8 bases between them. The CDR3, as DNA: TGTGCCACCAGTGATTTTGGGGGTAATGGCTACACCTTC. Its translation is CATSDFGGNGYTF.

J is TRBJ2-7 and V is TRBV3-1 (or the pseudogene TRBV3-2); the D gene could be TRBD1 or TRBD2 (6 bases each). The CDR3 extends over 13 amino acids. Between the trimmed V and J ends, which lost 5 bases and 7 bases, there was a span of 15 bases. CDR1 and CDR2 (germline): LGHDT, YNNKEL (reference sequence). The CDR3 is CASSSRGGREQYF. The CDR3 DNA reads TGTGCCAGCAGCTCCAGGGGAGGTAGGGAGCAGTACTTC.

The CDR3 region has the DNA TGTGCCAGCAGTGGGTACGGGACCCATAGCAATCAGCCCCAGCATTTT. Amino acids: CASSGYGTHSNQPQHF. The rearrangement joins TRBV6-1 to TRBJ1-5; a possible D gene is TRBD1 (5 bases). CDR3 length equals 16 residues. CDR1 and CDR2 (germline): MNHNS, SASEGT. The V end was cut by 4 bases, the J end by 0 bases, with 13 bases between.

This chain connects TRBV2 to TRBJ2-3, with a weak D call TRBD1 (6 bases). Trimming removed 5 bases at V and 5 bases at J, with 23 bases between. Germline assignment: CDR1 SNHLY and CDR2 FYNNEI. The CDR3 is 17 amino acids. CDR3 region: CASSTGRGVSTVDTQYF. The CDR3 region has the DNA TGTGCCAGCAGTACAGGGAGAGGGGTTTCGACGGTAGATACGCAGTATTTT. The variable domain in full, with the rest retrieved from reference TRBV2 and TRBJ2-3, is EPEVTQTPSHQVTQMGQEVILRCVPISNHLYFYWYRQILGQKVEFLVSFYNNEISEKSEIFDDQFSVERPDGSNFTLKIRSTKLEDSAMYFCASSTGRGVSTVDTQYFGPGTRLTVL.

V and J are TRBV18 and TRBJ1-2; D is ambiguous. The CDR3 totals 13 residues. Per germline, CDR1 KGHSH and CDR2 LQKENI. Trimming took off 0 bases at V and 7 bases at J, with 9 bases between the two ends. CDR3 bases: TGTGCCAGCTCACCACCGTGGGCGGGTGGCTACACCTTC. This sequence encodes CASSPPWAGGYTF.

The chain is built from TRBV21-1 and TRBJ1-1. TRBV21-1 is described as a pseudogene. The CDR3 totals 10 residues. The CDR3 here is CASRKLRSFF. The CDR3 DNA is TGTGCCAGCAGGAAACTTCGGTCTTTCTTT.

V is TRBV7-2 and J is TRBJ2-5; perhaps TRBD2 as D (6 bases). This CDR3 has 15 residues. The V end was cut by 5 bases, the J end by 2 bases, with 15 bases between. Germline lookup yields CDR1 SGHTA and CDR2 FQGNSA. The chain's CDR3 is CASSPWAGQQETQYF. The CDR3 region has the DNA TGTGCCAGCAGCCCGTGGGCGGGGCAACAAGAGACCCAGTACTTC.

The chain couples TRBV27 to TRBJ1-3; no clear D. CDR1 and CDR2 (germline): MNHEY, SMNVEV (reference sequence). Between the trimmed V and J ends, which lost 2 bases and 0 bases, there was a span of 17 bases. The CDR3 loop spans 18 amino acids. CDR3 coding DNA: TGTGCCAGCAGTTTAGCCCCCCCAGTCGTGGGCTCTGGAAACACCATATATTTT. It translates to CASSLAPPVVGSGNTIYF.

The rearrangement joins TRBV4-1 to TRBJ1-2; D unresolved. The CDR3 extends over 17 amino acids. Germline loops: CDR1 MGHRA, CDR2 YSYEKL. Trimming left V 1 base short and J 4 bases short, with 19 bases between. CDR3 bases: TGCGCCAGCAGCCAAGGTTTCCCTCAGCTAGGCCTCTATGGCTACACCTTC. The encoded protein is CASSQGFPQLGLYGYTF.

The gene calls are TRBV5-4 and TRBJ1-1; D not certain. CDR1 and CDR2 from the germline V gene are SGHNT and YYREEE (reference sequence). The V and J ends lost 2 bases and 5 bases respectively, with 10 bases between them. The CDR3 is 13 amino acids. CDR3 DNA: TGTGCCAGCAGCTTTTTGGCAAAGACTGAAGCTTTCTTT. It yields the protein CASSFLAKTEAFF. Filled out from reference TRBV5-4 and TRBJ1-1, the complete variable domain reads ETGVTQSPTHLIKTRGQQVTLRCSSQSGHNTVSWYQQALGQGPQFIFQYYREEENGRGNFPPRFSGLQFPNYSSELNVNALELDDSALYLCASSFLAKTEAFFGQGTRLTVV.

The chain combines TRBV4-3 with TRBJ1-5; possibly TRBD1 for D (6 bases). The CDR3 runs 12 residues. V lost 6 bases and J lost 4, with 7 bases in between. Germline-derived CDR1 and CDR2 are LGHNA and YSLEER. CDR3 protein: CASRQGNQPQHF. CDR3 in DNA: TGCGCCAGCAGGCAGGGGAATCAGCCCCAGCATTTT.

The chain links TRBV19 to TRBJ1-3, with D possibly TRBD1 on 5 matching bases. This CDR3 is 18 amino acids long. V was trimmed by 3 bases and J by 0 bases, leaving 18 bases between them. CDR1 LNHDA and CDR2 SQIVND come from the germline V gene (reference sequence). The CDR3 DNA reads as TGTGCCAGTAGTATTGCAATTGGGACGGTTCCCTCTGGAAACACCATATATTTT. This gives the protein CASSIAIGTVPSGNTIYF.

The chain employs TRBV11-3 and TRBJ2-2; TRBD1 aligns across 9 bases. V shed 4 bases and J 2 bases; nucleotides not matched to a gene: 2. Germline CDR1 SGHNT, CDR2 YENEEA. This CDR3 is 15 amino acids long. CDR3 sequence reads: CASSSGQGNTGELFF. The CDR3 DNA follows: TGTGCCAGCAGCTCGGGACAGGGCAACACCGGGGAGCTGTTTTTT.

The CDR3 DNA sequence: TGTGCCAGCAGTGAAACAGGGGGTCTCATCTATGGCTACACCTTC. Protein product: CASSETGGLIYGYTF. The rearrangement links TRBV2 to TRBJ1-2; TRBD1 agrees at 8 bases. CDR3 length equals 15 residues. CDR1 is SNHLY, CDR2 FYNNEI, per germline. J gave up 4 bases and V 2 bases, and 6 bases lay outside the gene matches. The variable domain in full, completed from reference TRBV2 and TRBJ1-2, reads EPEVTQTPSHQVTQMGQEVILRCVPISNHLYFYWYRQILGQKVEFLVSFYNNEISEKSEIFDDQFSVERPDGSNFTLKIRSTKLEDSAMYFCASSETGGLIYGYTFGSGTRLTVV.

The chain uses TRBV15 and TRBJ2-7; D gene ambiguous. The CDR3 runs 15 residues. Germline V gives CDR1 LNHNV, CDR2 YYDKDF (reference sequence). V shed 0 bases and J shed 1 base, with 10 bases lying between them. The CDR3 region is CATSRDSTESYEQYF. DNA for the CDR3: TGTGCCACCAGCAGAGATAGTACCGAGTCCTACGAGCAGTACTTC.